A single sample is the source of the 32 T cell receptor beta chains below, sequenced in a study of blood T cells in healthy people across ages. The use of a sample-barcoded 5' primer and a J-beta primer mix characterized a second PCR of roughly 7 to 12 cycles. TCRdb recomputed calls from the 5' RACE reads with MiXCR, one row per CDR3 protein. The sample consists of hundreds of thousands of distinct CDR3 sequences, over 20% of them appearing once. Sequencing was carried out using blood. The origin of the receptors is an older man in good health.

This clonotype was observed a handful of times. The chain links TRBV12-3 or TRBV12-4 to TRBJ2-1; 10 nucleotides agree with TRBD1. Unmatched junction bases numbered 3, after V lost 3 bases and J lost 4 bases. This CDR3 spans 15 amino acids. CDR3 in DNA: TGTGCCAGCAGTTTCGAGGGACAGGGGTACAATGAGCAGTTCTTC. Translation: CASSFEGQGYNEQFF.

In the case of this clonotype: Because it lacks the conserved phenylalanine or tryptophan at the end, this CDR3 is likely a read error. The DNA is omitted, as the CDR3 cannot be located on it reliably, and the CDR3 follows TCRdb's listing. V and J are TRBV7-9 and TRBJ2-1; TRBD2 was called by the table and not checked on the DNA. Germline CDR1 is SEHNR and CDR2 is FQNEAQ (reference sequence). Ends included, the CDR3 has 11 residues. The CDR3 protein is CASSSQLAGVD.

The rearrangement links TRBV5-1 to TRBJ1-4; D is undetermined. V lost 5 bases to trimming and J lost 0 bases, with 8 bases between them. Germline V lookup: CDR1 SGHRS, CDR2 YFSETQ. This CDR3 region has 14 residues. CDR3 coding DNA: TGCGCCAGCAGGTCACAGTCAACTAATGAAAAACTGTTTTTT. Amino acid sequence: CASRSQSTNEKLFF.

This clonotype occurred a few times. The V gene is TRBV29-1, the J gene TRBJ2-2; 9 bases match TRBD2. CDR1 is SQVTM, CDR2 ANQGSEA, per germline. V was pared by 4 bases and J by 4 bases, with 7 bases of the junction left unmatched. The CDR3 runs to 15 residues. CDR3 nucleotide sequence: TGCAGCGTTGGGCCCGGGACTAGCCCCACCGGGGAGCTGTTTTTT. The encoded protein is CSVGPGTSPTGELFF.

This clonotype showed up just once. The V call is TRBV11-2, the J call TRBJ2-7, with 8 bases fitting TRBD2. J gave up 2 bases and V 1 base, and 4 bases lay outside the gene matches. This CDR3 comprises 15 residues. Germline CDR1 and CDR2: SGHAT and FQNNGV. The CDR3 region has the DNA TGTGCCAGCAGCTTAGTGCGGGGGGCTGCCTACGAGCAGTACTTC. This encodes CASSLVRGAAYEQYF.

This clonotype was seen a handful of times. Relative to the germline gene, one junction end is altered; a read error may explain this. This CDR3 reads CACRSWGSSYNEQFF. The CDR3, as DNA: TGCGCCTGCAGATCGTGGGGGAGTTCCTACAATGAGCAGTTCTTC. The rearrangement links TRBV5-1 to TRBJ2-1; the D gene could be TRBD1 or TRBD2 (5 bases each). Per germline, CDR1 SGHRS and CDR2 YFSETQ. The CDR3 consists of 15 residues.

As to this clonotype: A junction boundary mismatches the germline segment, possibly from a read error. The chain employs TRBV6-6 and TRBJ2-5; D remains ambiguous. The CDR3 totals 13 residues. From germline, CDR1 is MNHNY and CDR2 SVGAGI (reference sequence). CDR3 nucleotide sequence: TGTGCCGGCAGTCCATCCGGAGAAAGGACCCAGTACTTC. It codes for CAGSPSGERTQYF.

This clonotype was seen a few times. CDR3 loop: CASSPGFNYGYTF. CDR3 coding DNA: TGTGCCAGCAGCCCGGGATTTAACTATGGCTACACCTTC. V usage is TRBV6-5 and J usage is TRBJ1-2; no firm D call. The CDR3 length is 13 residues. Trimming removed 6 bases from V and 1 base from J, with 9 bases in between. The germline V gene encodes CDR1 MNHEY and CDR2 SVGAGI.

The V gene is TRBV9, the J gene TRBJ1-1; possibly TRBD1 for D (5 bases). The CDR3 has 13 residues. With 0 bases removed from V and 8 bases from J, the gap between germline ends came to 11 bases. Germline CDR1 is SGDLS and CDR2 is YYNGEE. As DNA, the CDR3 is TGTGCCAGCAGCGTAGATGTGGGGGTCGAAGCTTTCTTT. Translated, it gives CASSVDVGVEAFF.

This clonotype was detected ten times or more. The CDR3 is CASSPTGVENEKLFF. In DNA form, the CDR3 reads TGTGCCAGCAGCCCAACAGGGGTGGAAAATGAAAAACTGTTTTTT. This chain links TRBV7-6 with TRBJ1-4; 7 nucleotides match TRBD1. After removal of 5 bases from V and 5 bases from J, the junction contained 8 bases not matched to a gene. The CDR3 has 15 residues. Germline assignment: CDR1 SGHVS and CDR2 FNYEAQ.

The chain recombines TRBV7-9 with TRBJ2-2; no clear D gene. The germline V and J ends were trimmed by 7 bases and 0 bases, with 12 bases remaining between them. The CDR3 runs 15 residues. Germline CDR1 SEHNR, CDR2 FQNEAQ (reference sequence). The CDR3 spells CASTKQNANTGELFF. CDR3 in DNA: TGTGCCAGCACCAAACAAAACGCGAACACCGGGGAGCTGTTTTTT.

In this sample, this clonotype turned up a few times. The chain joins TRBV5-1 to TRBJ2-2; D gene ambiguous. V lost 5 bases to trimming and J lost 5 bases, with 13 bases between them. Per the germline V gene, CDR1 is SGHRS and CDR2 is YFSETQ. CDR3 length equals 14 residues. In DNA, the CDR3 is TGCGCCAGCAGGCCAAAGTCCGGGACCGGGGAGCTGTTTTTT. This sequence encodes CASRPKSGTGELFF.

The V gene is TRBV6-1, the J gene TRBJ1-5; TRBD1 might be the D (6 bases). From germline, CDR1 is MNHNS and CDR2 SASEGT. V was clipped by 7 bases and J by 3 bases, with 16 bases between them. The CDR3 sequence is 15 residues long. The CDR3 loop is CASTPRGTYNQPQHF. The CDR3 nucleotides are TGTGCCAGCACCCCAAGGGGGACCTACAATCAGCCCCAGCATTTT.

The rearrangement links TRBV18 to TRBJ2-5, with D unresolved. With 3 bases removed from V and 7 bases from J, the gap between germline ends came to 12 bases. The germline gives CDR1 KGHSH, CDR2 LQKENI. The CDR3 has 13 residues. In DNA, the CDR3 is TGTGCCAGCTCACCGTCTCTGACCGGGACCCAGTACTTC. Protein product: CASSPSLTGTQYF. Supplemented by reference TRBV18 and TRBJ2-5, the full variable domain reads NAGVMQNPRHLVRRRGQEARLRCSPMKGHSHVYWYRQLPEEGLKFMVYLQKENIIDESGMPKERFSAEFPKEGPSILRIQQVVRGDSAAYFCASSPSLTGTQYFGPGTRLLVL.

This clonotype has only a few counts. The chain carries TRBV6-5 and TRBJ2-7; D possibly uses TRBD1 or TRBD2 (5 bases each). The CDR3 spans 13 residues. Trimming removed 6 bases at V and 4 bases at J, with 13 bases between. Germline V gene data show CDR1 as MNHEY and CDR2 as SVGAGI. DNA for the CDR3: TGTGCCAGCAGCAAGAGGGGACCTTACGAGCAGTACTTC. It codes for CASSKRGPYEQYF.

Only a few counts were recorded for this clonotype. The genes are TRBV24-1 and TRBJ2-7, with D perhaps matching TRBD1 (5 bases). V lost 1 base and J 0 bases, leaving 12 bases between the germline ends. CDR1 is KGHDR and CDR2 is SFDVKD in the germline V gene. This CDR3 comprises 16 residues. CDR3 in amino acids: CATSDLQEMTSYEQYF. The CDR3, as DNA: TGTGCCACCAGTGATTTACAGGAGATGACCTCCTACGAGCAGTACTTC.

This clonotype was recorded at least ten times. CDR3 sequence reads: CASSLEAGSSYEQYF. In DNA, the CDR3 is TGCGCCAGCAGCTTGGAAGCGGGGAGCTCCTACGAGCAGTACTTC. J is TRBJ2-7 and V is TRBV5-1; 7 bases map to TRBD2. The V segment lost 0 bases and the J segment 0 bases; nucleotides outside the gene matches: 3. Germline lookup yields CDR1 SGHRS and CDR2 YFSETQ. The CDR3 sequence is 15 residues long.

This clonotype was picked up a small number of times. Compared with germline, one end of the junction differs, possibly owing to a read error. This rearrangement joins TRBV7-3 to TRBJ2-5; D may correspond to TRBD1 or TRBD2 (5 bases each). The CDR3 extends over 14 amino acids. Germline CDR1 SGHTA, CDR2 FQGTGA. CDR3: CASSLAGTQGTQYF. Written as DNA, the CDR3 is TGTGCCAGCAGCTTGGCCGGGACCCAAGGGACCCAGTACTTC.

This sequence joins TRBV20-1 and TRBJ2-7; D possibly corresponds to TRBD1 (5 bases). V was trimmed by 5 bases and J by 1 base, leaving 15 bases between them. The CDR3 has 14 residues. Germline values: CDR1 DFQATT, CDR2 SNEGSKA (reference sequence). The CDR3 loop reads CSASDSPMSYEQYF. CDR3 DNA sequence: TGCAGTGCTTCCGACAGCCCGATGTCCTACGAGCAGTACTTC.

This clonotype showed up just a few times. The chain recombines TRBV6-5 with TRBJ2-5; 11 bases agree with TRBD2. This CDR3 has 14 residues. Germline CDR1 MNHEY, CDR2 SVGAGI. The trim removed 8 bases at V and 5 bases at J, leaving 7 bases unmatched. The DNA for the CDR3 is TGTGCCAGCTCAACTAGCGGGAGTATGGAGACCCAGTACTTC. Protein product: CASSTSGSMETQYF.

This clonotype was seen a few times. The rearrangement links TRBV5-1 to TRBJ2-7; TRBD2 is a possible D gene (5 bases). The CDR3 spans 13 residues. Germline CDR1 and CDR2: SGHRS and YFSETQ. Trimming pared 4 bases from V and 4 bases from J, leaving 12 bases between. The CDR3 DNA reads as TGCGCCAGCAGCCAAAATAGCGAGTACGAGCAGTACTTC. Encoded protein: CASSQNSEYEQYF.

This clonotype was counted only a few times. CDR3 sequence: CASSSDGATNEKLFF. Here the CDR3 DNA reads TGCGCCAGCAGCTCGGACGGAGCAACTAATGAAAAACTGTTTTTT. The chain has TRBV4-1 and TRBJ1-4; D call uncertain. The germline CDR1 and CDR2 sequences are MGHRA and YSYEKL. The CDR3 runs to 15 residues. Trimming stripped 5 bases from V and 0 bases from J, with 10 bases between.

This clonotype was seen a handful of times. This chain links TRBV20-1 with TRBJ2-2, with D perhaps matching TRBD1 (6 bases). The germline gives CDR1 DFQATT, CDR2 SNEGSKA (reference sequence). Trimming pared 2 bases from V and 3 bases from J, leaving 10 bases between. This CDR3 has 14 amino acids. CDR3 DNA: TGCAGTGCTAGACGAACAGGGTACACCGGGGAGCTGTTTTTT. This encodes CSARRTGYTGELFF.

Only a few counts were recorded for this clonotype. The CDR3 region has the DNA TGCGCCAGCAGCTCGGGTGTTGCTAGGGACTACGAGCAGTACTTC. As protein: CASSSGVARDYEQYF. The V call is TRBV5-1, the J call TRBJ2-5; D gene ambiguous. With the DNA end fitting TRBJ2-7 better, the J assignment may be wrong. Germline assignment: CDR1 SGHRS and CDR2 YFSETQ. There are 15 residues in the CDR3.

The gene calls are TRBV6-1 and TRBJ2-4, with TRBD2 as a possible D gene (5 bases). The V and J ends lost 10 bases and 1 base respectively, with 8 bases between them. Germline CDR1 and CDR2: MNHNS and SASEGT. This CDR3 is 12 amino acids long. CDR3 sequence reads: CAIEGAKNIQYF. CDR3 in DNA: TGTGCCATAGAGGGTGCCAAAAACATTCAGTACTTC.

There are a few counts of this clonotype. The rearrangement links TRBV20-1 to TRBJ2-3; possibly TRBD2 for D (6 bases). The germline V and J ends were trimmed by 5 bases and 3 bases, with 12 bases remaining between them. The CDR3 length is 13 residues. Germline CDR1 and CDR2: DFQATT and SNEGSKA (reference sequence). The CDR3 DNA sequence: TGCAGTGCTGGACTACGCGTAACAGATACGCAGTATTTT. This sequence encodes CSAGLRVTDTQYF.

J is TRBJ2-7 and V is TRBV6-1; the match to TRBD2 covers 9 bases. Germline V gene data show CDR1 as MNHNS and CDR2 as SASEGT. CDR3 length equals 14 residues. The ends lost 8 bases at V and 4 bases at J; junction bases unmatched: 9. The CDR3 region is CASAEVAGAYEQYF. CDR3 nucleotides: TGTGCCAGCGCCGAGGTAGCGGGAGCGTACGAGCAGTACTTC.

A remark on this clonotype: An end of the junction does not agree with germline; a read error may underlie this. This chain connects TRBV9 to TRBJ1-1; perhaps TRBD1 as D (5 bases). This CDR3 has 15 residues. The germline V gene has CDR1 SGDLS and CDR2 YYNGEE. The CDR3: CASCVDDRLNTEAFF. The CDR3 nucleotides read TGTGCCAGCTGCGTAGACGACAGATTGAACACTGAAGCTTTCTTT.

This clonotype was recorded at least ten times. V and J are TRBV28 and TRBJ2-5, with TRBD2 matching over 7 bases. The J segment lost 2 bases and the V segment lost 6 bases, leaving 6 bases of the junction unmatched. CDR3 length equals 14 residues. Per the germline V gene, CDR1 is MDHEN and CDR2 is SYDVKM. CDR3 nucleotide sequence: TGTGCCAGCAGGAAACTAGCGAGACAAGAGACCCAGTACTTC. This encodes CASRKLARQETQYF.

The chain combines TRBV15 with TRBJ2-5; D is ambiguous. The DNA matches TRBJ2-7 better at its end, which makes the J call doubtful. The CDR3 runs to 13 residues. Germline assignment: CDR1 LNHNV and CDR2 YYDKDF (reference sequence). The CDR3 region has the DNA TGTGCCACCAGCAGAGATAAGCCTTACGAGCAGTACTTC. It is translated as CATSRDKPYEQYF.

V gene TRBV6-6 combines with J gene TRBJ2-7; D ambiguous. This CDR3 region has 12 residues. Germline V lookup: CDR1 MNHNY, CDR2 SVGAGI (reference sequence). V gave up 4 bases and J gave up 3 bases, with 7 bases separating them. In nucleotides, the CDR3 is TGTGCCAGCAGTTTCATCGACTACGAGCAGTACTTC. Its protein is CASSFIDYEQYF.

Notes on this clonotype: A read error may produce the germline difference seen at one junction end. The CDR3 loop reads CSAFLSTGQATQYF. CDR3 sequence (DNA): TGCAGTGCTTTCCTATCGACGGGGCAAGCGACCCAGTACTTC. The gene calls are TRBV20-1 and TRBJ2-5, with D perhaps assigned TRBD1 or TRBD2 (5 bases each). Per the germline V gene, CDR1 is DFQATT and CDR2 is SNEGSKA (reference sequence). The CDR3 extends over 14 amino acids.